This T cell receptor (beta chain) was recovered during a study of cytomegalovirus exposure and HLA in healthy donors. The donors were part of the validation cohort, which consisted of some 120 subjects and was separate from the first cohort of under 750 subjects. Study-wide results and limits: Reports indicated that the classifier achieved high specificity and sensitivity in diagnosing cytomegalovirus status. TCR sequences were mostly rare, though some public TCRs occurred in many donors. Within the roughly 120 validation repertoires, first-cohort TCR clusters tended to co-occur, according to a later analysis.

TCRdb's table, derived via immunoSEQ multiplex PCR, lists solely in-frame clones and lacks some. The sample has some 120,000 clones, approximately 89% seen once. This CDR3 spans 13 amino acids. V dropped 8 bases and J dropped 1 base, with 8 bases sitting between them. Germline-derived CDR1 and CDR2 are KGHSH and LQKENI. As concerns this clone: Its target is not known.

The sequenced sample consisted of PBMCs. The clonotype was recovered from a woman between 18 and 29 years old in good health and CMV-seronegative. The chain has TRBV18 and TRBJ2-2, with D unresolved. CDR3 residues: CASTDENTGELFF. The CDR3 DNA sequence: TGTGCCAGCACAGACGAGAACACCGGGGAGCTGTTTTTT.